These 15 T cell receptor beta chains were all obtained from the same sample, sequenced in a study of blood T cell repertoires in COVID-19. The repertoire was sequenced with immunoSEQ multiplex PCR; TCRdb's copy has only in-frame clones and lacks some. The data contain over 300,000 clones, 75% to 90% of them seen just once; the ten biggest clones take up more than 2%. Sequencing input: PBMCs or T cells enriched from blood (not recorded which). These receptor sequences come from a man aged 30 to 45 who had recovered from COVID-19.

The chain has TRBV2 and TRBJ1-1, with a possible D match to TRBD1 (6 bases). The germline CDR1 and CDR2 sequences are SNHLY and FYNNEI. This CDR3 comprises 14 residues. Trimming took 7 bases from V and 4 from J, leaving 16 bases between them. The chain's CDR3 is CASTRGGWGTEAFF. CDR3 DNA: TGTGCCAGCACGAGGGGGGGCTGGGGCACTGAAGCTTTCTTT.

The chain uses TRBV5-5 and TRBJ1-2; no definite D call. V was trimmed by 0 bases and J by 5 bases, leaving 11 bases between them. This CDR3 has 14 residues. CDR1 is SGHKS, CDR2 YYEKEE, per germline (reference sequence). The CDR3 reads CASSLGVGSYGYTF. The CDR3 nucleotides read TGTGCCAGCAGCTTGGGGGTAGGGAGTTATGGCTACACCTTC. Looking up the rest from reference TRBV5-5 and TRBJ1-2 gives the full variable domain: DAGVTQSPTHLIKTRGQQVTLRCSPISGHKSVSWYQQVLGQGPQFIFQYYEKEERGRGNFPDRFSARQFPNYSSELNVNALLLGDSALYLCASSLGVGSYGYTFGSGTRLTVV.

V usage is TRBV5-1 and J usage is TRBJ2-5, with 9 bases aligning to TRBD2. The CDR3 contains 15 residues. Looked up from germline, CDR1 is SGHRS and CDR2 is YFSETQ. The V segment lost 1 base and the J segment 0 bases; nucleotides outside the gene matches: 1. The CDR3 DNA reads as TGCGCCAGCAGCTTGACTAGCGGGTACCAAGAGACCCAGTACTTC. Amino acids: CASSLTSGYQETQYF.

The CDR3 coding sequence is TGTGCCAGCAGCCCCGGGTCACCAGCCCAGCCCCAGCATTTT. Translation: CASSPGSPAQPQHF. The chain joins TRBV7-2 to TRBJ1-5; no definite D call. Germline V gene data show CDR1 as SGHTA and CDR2 as FQGNSA. V was trimmed by 5 bases and J by 7 bases, leaving 15 bases between them. This CDR3 is built from 14 residues.

The chain carries TRBV4-3 and TRBJ2-3, with 9 bases fitting TRBD2. Germline values: CDR1 LGHNA, CDR2 YSLEER. The CDR3 covers 16 residues. Trimming cost V 1 base and J 0 bases; bases outside gene matches: 2. The CDR3 spells CASSQGLAASTDTQYF. The CDR3 DNA follows: TGCGCCAGCAGCCAAGGACTAGCGGCTAGCACAGATACGCAGTATTTT.

V and J are TRBV19 and TRBJ1-1; the D gene is possibly TRBD1 (5 bases). Germline V gene sequence: CDR1 LNHDA, CDR2 SQIVND (reference sequence). The CDR3 has 14 amino acids. Trimming pared 7 bases from V and 1 base from J, leaving 13 bases between. CDR3 in amino acids: CASTPHGQNTEAFF. The DNA for the CDR3 is TGTGCCAGTACTCCACACGGACAGAACACTGAAGCTTTCTTT.

The V call is TRBV30, the J call TRBJ1-4; D is unresolved. The germline gives CDR1 GTSNPN, CDR2 SVGIG (reference sequence). The germline V and J ends were trimmed by 3 bases and 5 bases, with 16 bases remaining between them. The CDR3 length is 15 residues. The CDR3 region is CAWSSGKGQNEKLFF. Written as DNA, the CDR3 is TGTGCCTGGAGCTCGGGAAAAGGTCAGAATGAAAAACTGTTTTTT.

The rearrangement uses TRBV27 and TRBJ2-7, with D tentatively TRBD1 (5 bases). The CDR3 length is 15 residues. Germline V gives CDR1 MNHEY, CDR2 SMNVEV (reference sequence). The germline V and J ends were trimmed by 5 bases and 3 bases, with 17 bases remaining between them. CDR3 residues: CASSRGLSGVYEQYF. CDR3 DNA: TGTGCCAGCAGTAGGGGCCTCAGTGGGGTCTACGAGCAGTACTTC.

J is TRBJ1-2 and V is TRBV29-1; D is undetermined. Deletions cut 3 bases from V and 4 bases from J, with 6 bases between. This CDR3 has 11 amino acids. Per germline, CDR1 SQVTM and CDR2 ANQGSEA. CDR3 in DNA: TGCAGCGTTGACGTCAGCTATGGCTACACCTTC. Encoded protein: CSVDVSYGYTF.

The chain links TRBV29-1 to TRBJ2-7; 9 nucleotides line up with TRBD1. V was clipped by 7 bases and J by 5 bases; unmatched bases: 9. The CDR3 is made up of 13 amino acids. CDR1 is SQVTM and CDR2 is ANQGSEA in the germline V gene. CDR3 in amino acids: CSAGNRGLNEQYF. The CDR3 region has the DNA TGCAGCGCTGGGAACAGGGGGCTCAACGAGCAGTACTTC.

In its sample, this clone was seen once. The V and J genes are TRBV3-1 (or the pseudogene TRBV3-2) and TRBJ1-3; 8 bases are a match to TRBD1. In germline, CDR1 is LGHDT, CDR2 YNNKEL (reference sequence). This CDR3 is 21 amino acids long. V dropped 0 bases and J dropped 0; count of bases not matched to a gene: 16. The CDR3 coding sequence is TGTGCCAGCAGCCAAGATCGACGGGACAGGACAAATCGGAGCTCTGGAAACACCATATATTTT. Its protein product is CASSQDRRDRTNRSSGNTIYF.

This clone was counted a few times. J is TRBJ1-4 and V is TRBV7-2; 7 nucleotides align to TRBD1. The CDR3 has 15 amino acids. With 5 bases clipped from V and 5 bases from J, the junction kept 8 bases outside the gene matches. CDR1 and CDR2 from the germline V gene are SGHTA and FQGNSA. CDR3 protein: CASSPRQGPNEKLFF. The CDR3 DNA reads as TGTGCCAGCAGCCCACGACAGGGCCCAAATGAAAAACTGTTTTTT. Full variable domain (outside the CDR3, taken from reference TRBV7-2 and TRBJ1-4): GAGVSQSPSNKVTEKGKDVELRCDPISGHTALYWYRQSLGQGLEFLIYFQGNSAPDKSGLPSDRFSAERTGGSVSTLTIQRTQQEDSAVYLCASSPRQGPNEKLFFGSGTQLSVL.

This clone was detected only a few times. This chain joins TRBV12-3 or TRBV12-4 and TRBJ1-4; 7 bases fit TRBD1. The V and J ends lost 1 base and 7 bases, in that order; junction bases with no gene match: 0. The CDR3 consists of 13 residues. CDR3 sequence: CASSLGTGEKLFF. The CDR3 region has the DNA TGTGCCAGCAGTTTAGGGACAGGTGAAAAACTGTTTTTT.

This clone was recorded once. The V and J genes are TRBV6-1 and TRBJ2-2, with TRBD2 identical over 7 bases. After removal of 5 bases from V and 5 bases from J, the junction contained 2 bases not matched to a gene. The CDR3 is made up of 13 amino acids. Germline V gene sequence: CDR1 MNHNS, CDR2 SASEGT. Here the CDR3 reads CASSWGGTGELFF. CDR3 nucleotides: TGTGCCAGCAGTTGGGGGGGGACCGGGGAGCTGTTTTTT.

In its sample, this clone was seen many times. The chain carries TRBV9 and TRBJ1-6, with 12 bases matching TRBD1. Germline CDR1 is SGDLS and CDR2 is YYNGEE. This CDR3 contains 15 residues. J was trimmed by 7 bases and V by 4 bases; bases with no gene match: 3. The CDR3 nucleotides read TGTGCCAGCAGCTTAGGGACAGGGGGCAATTCACCCCTCCACTTT. This encodes CASSLGTGGNSPLHF.